This entry describes one T cell receptor (beta chain). Its target is not known. The sample comes from a study of graft-versus-host responses after intestinal transplantation. Study-level information: Among the recipients, all got anti-thymocyte globulin induction and then tacrolimus and steroids for around 3 years. Study-wide findings and caveats: Among circulating GvH clones, peak levels were associated with early post-transplant declines in HvG clones. Within allografts, high graft-versus-host to host-versus-graft clonal ratios were seen among patients with graft-donor T cell macrochimerism.

The assay was immunoSEQ multiplex PCR, and TCRdb's table has in-frame clones only and misses some. The data hold approximately 9,700 clones, with about 95% observed a single time. Another site or the posterior iliac crest supplied the bone marrow collected after transplant. The sequence derives from a human patient who received an intestinal transplant, so some T cells may come from the graft donor. Sequencing used bone marrow, obtained around 520 days after intestinal transplantation.

The CDR3 bases are TGTGCCTGGGGCAGGACCTACGAGCAGTACTTC. This codes for CAWGRTYEQYF. V is TRBV30 and J is TRBJ2-7, with D uncertain. Germline CDR1 is GTSNPN and CDR2 is SVGIG (reference sequence). V was pared by 5 bases and J by 2 bases, with 7 bases between. The CDR3 runs 11 residues. The whole variable domain, remainder taken from reference TRBV30 and TRBJ2-7, is SQTIHQWPATLVQPVGSPLSLECTVEGTSNPNLYWYRQAAGRGLQLLFYSVGIGQISSEVPQNLSASRPQDRQFILSSKKLLLSDSGFYLCAWGRTYEQYFGPGTRLTVT.